Shown below are 18 T cell receptor beta chains from a single sample sequenced in a study of blood T cell repertoires in COVID-19. Using immunoSEQ multiplex PCR, the repertoire was profiled, and TCRdb retains in-frame clones only, with some absent. This sample has over 120,000 clones, with around nine tenths found just once. Sample: peripheral blood. These TCRs come from a human donor in a cohort sampled during active COVID-19.

This chain joins TRBV3-1 (or the pseudogene TRBV3-2) and TRBJ2-5; 8 nucleotides match TRBD1. This CDR3 contains 15 residues. V was clipped by 2 bases and J by 3 bases; unmatched bases: 5. CDR1 and CDR2 (germline): LGHDT, YNNKEL (reference sequence). CDR3 nucleotides: TGTGCCAGCAGCCAATATCTGACAGGGGAAGAGACCCAGTACTTC. This encodes CASSQYLTGEETQYF.

J is TRBJ2-3 and V is TRBV6-2 or TRBV6-3; unclear D gene. The CDR3 runs to 14 residues. V was shortened by 1 base and J by 2 bases, with 7 bases between the two germline ends. Germline V CDR1 and CDR2: MNHEY, SVGEGT. The CDR3 DNA is TGTGCCAGCAGTTACTACGCGGACACAGATACGCAGTATTTT. It yields the protein CASSYYADTDTQYF.

CDR3 region: CASRSIYEQYF. The CDR3 coding sequence is TGTGCCAGCAGGTCCATTTACGAGCAGTACTTC. V usage is TRBV12-3 or TRBV12-4 and J usage is TRBJ2-7, with D hard to call. This CDR3 is built from 11 residues. V dropped 6 bases and J dropped 4 bases, with 7 bases sitting between them.

The V and J genes are TRBV30 and TRBJ1-1; 8 nucleotides line up with TRBD1. With V trimmed by 5 bases and J by 1 base, 3 bases remained unmatched. Looked up from germline, CDR1 is GTSNPN and CDR2 is SVGIG (reference sequence). CDR3 length: 13 residues. CDR3 sequence reads: CAWQGAENTEAFF. CDR3 sequence (DNA): TGTGCCTGGCAGGGGGCAGAGAACACTGAAGCTTTCTTT.

The J gene is TRBJ2-5, the V gene TRBV15; 7 bases line up with TRBD2. V trimming: 1 base; J trimming: 7 bases; junction bases outside the gene matches: 9. The CDR3 consists of 15 residues. Germline V gene data show CDR1 as LNHNV and CDR2 as YYDKDF (reference sequence). The DNA for the CDR3 is TGTGCCACCAGCAGAGGTGGGGGGGGGTCAGGGACCCAGTACTTC. Translated, it gives CATSRGGGGSGTQYF. Full variable domain (missing parts from reference TRBV15 and TRBJ2-5): DAMVIQNPRYQVTQFGKPVTLSCSQTLNHNVMYWYQQKSSQAPKLLFHYYDKDFNNEADTPDNFQSRRPNTSFCFLDIRSPGLGDTAMYLCATSRGGGGSGTQYFGPGTRLLVL.

The CDR3, as DNA: TGTGCCATCAGTGCGGGGGGGTTGAAGGAAAAACTGTTTTTT. Protein sequence: CAISAGGLKEKLFF. The V gene is TRBV10-3, the J gene TRBJ1-4, with D possibly matching TRBD1 (5 bases). Trimming stripped 4 bases from V and 8 bases from J, with 14 bases between. The germline gives CDR1 ENHRY, CDR2 SYGVKD. The CDR3 sequence is 14 residues long.

V and J are TRBV6-4 and TRBJ2-3; TRBD2 agrees at 12 bases. Germline CDR1 and CDR2: MRHNA and SNTAGT. This CDR3 is built from 15 residues. With V trimmed by 6 bases and J by 5 bases, 6 bases remained unmatched. CDR3 in amino acids: CASSQLAGGLDTQYF. Written as DNA, the CDR3 is TGTGCCAGCAGCCAACTAGCGGGGGGTTTAGATACGCAGTATTTT.

This rearrangement joins TRBV4-1 to TRBJ1-4; unclear D gene. The CDR3 runs 16 residues. CDR1 and CDR2 (germline): MGHRA, YSYEKL. Trimming cost V 1 base and J 0 bases, with 9 bases left between them. The CDR3 region is CASSQVGVSTNEKLFF. The CDR3 region has the DNA TGCGCCAGCAGCCAAGTCGGGGTTTCAACTAATGAAAAACTGTTTTTT.

The CDR3 sequence: CASSLPLEQYF. CDR3 DNA: TGTGCCAGCAGCTTACCTCTCGAGCAGTACTTC. The rearrangement joins TRBV7-3 to TRBJ2-7; D gene unclear. The CDR3 length is 11 residues. Germline loops: CDR1 SGHTA, CDR2 FQGTGA. V lost 2 bases, J lost 6 bases, and 5 bases lay in between.

The V call is TRBV4-2, the J call TRBJ2-2, with 7 bases aligning to TRBD2. Unmatched junction bases numbered 6, after V lost 0 bases and J lost 2 bases. The CDR3 totals 17 residues. The V gene's germline CDR1 is LGHNA and CDR2 YNFKEQ. The DNA of the CDR3 is TGTGCCAGCAGCCAAGAGCCTAGCGGACCTAACACCGGGGAGCTGTTTTTT. It is translated as CASSQEPSGPNTGELFF.

This chain uses TRBV30 with TRBJ1-2; 7 bases are shared with TRBD1. Unmatched junction bases numbered 6, after V lost 0 bases and J lost 5 bases. Germline CDR1 is GTSNPN and CDR2 is SVGIG (reference sequence). The CDR3 consists of 14 residues. The CDR3 nucleotides are TGTGCCTGGAGTGTACAGGGGATTGGGTATGGCTACACCTTC. This gives the protein CAWSVQGIGYGYTF.

The sample holds one count of this clone. V gene TRBV7-9 combines with J gene TRBJ2-1; the match to TRBD2 covers 7 bases. The junction had 2 bases not matched to a gene; V was cut back by 1 base and J by 8 bases. The CDR3 has 13 amino acids. Germline V gene lookup returns CDR1 SEHNR and CDR2 FQNEAQ (reference sequence). The CDR3 nucleotides are TGTGCCAGCAGCTTAGTACGGGAGGATGAGCAGTTCTTC. It yields the protein CASSLVREDEQFF.

The rearrangement links TRBV2 to TRBJ2-7; D uncertain. The CDR3 runs 13 residues. The V gene's germline CDR1 is SNHLY and CDR2 FYNNEI. The V end lost 8 bases, the J end lost 1 base, and 12 bases lay between the germline ends. The CDR3 DNA sequence: TGTGCCAGCTATTCAGGCGAATCCTACGAGCAGTACTTC. This codes for CASYSGESYEQYF.

V and J are TRBV19 and TRBJ1-6, with D possibly being TRBD1 (6 bases). This CDR3 is built from 12 residues. V was cut by 9 bases and J by 9 bases, with 12 bases left in between. CDR1 is LNHDA and CDR2 is SQIVND in the germline V gene (reference sequence). CDR3 sequence: CASNTGSSPLHF. The CDR3 region has the DNA TGTGCCAGCAACACAGGGAGTTCACCCCTCCACTTT.

The chain uses TRBV5-6 and TRBJ1-1; D may be TRBD1 (5 bases). Germline-derived CDR1 and CDR2 are SGHDT and YYEEEE. The CDR3 sequence is 15 residues long. Trimming took 1 base from V and 4 from J, leaving 14 bases between them. The CDR3 loop is CASSLRGGGSTEAFF. CDR3 sequence (DNA): TGTGCCAGCAGCTTGAGAGGCGGGGGTAGCACTGAAGCTTTCTTT.

This rearrangement joins TRBV6-2 or TRBV6-3 to TRBJ2-5; possible D gene TRBD1, 7 bases. Germline V CDR1 and CDR2: MNHEY, SVGEGT. CDR3 length equals 15 residues. The ends were cut back, 5 bases at V and 5 bases at J, with 18 bases in the middle. CDR3 sequence: CASSRRQGGGETQYF. In nucleotides, the CDR3 is TGTGCCAGCAGTCGCCGACAGGGAGGAGGTGAGACCCAGTACTTC.

The chain recombines TRBV5-5 with TRBJ2-7, with 8 bases aligning to TRBD1. V trimming: 1 base; J trimming: 0 bases; junction bases outside the gene matches: 9. CDR3 size: 17 residues. Germline V gene lookup returns CDR1 SGHKS and CDR2 YYEKEE (reference sequence). The CDR3 sequence is CASSLWSTGGASYEQYF. The DNA of the CDR3 is TGTGCCAGCAGCTTGTGGAGTACAGGGGGTGCCTCCTACGAGCAGTACTTC.

This sequence joins TRBV7-6 and TRBJ1-5; the match to TRBD1 covers 7 bases. The CDR3 is made up of 15 amino acids. CDR1 and CDR2 (germline): SGHVS, FNYEAQ. Trimming at V came to 3 bases and at J to 7 bases, leaving 9 bases not matched to a gene. The CDR3 region is CASSLAGGTGQPQHF. DNA for the CDR3: TGTGCCAGCAGCTTGGCAGGGGGTACCGGGCAGCCCCAGCATTTT.